What follows are 26 T cell receptor beta chains derived from one specimen sequenced in a study of T cell clonotyping in hematopoietic cell transplantation. Documented time point: recipient sample about 28 days before transplant, after cytoreduction. TCRdb's copy holds only in-frame clones and misses some; the assay was immunoSEQ multiplex PCR. The sample includes 25,000 to 35,000 clones, approximately 94% of them seen just once. Sequencing was performed on peripheral blood mononuclear cells, taken before stem cell transplant. The source is a middle-aged man with acute myeloid leukemia. Some clones in this sample may be carry-over from other donors' samples.

The chain couples TRBV19 to TRBJ1-3; tentatively, D is TRBD1 (5 bases). The ends were cut back, 5 bases at V and 0 bases at J, with 17 bases in the middle. Germline lookup yields CDR1 LNHDA and CDR2 SQIVND (reference sequence). The CDR3 sequence is 17 residues long. DNA of the CDR3: TGTGCCAGTAGTCCCGGGACCTATCTAACCTCTGGAAACACCATATATTTT. It translates to CASSPGTYLTSGNTIYF. The variable domain in full, completed from reference TRBV19 and TRBJ1-3, reads DGGITQSPKYLFRKEGQNVTLSCEQNLNHDAMYWYRQDPGQGLRLIYYSQIVNDFQKGDIAEGYSVSREKKESFPLTVTSAQKNPTAFYLCASSPGTYLTSGNTIYFGEGSWLTVV.

The chain combines TRBV7-9 with TRBJ1-5; D is possibly TRBD1 (5 bases). The V gene's germline CDR1 is SEHNR and CDR2 FQNEAQ (reference sequence). This CDR3 has 15 residues. V lost 2 bases to trimming and J lost 2 bases, with 10 bases between them. The CDR3 sequence: CASSLTGARNQPQHF. In nucleotides, the CDR3 is TGTGCCAGCAGCTTAACCGGGGCCCGCAATCAGCCCCAGCATTTT.

This clone was detected only once. V usage is TRBV9 and J usage is TRBJ2-5; unclear D gene. This CDR3 contains 13 residues. In germline, CDR1 is SGDLS, CDR2 YYNGEE. V was shortened by 3 bases and J by 4 bases, with 10 bases between the two germline ends. The CDR3 DNA reads as TGTGCCAGCAGCGGACTCGGGCGAGAGACCCAGTACTTC. The encoded protein is CASSGLGRETQYF.

This clone came up once. This chain links TRBV19 with TRBJ2-2; possibly TRBD1 for D (6 bases). The CDR3 is 13 residues long. Germline CDR1 and CDR2: LNHDA and SQIVND (reference sequence). V lost 8 bases and J 10 bases, leaving 17 bases between the germline ends. The CDR3 DNA sequence: TGTGCCAGTTCCTTACAGGGAGCGAAGGAGCTGTTTTTT. Translated: CASSLQGAKELFF.

This chain connects TRBV7-2 to TRBJ1-2, with D possibly matching TRBD1 (5 bases). This CDR3 spans 14 amino acids. V was trimmed by 2 bases and J by 1 base, leaving 8 bases between them. In germline, CDR1 is SGHTA, CDR2 FQGNSA. The CDR3 sequence: CASSLRQGNYGYTF. Here the CDR3 DNA reads TGTGCCAGCAGCTTACGGCAGGGTAACTATGGCTACACCTTC.

This chain links TRBV28 with TRBJ1-2, with D perhaps matching TRBD1 (5 bases). V lost 3 bases, J lost 4 bases, and 12 bases lay in between. The CDR3 spans 14 residues. Germline V gene lookup returns CDR1 MDHEN and CDR2 SYDVKM. CDR3 sequence reads: CASSFFQGLYGYTF. CDR3 nucleotides: TGTGCCAGCAGTTTTTTTCAGGGCCTCTATGGCTACACCTTC.

The V and J genes are TRBV14 and TRBJ1-1; 7 positions match TRBD1. Germline-derived CDR1 and CDR2 are SGHDN and FVKESK. V was pared by 4 bases and J by 5 bases, with 10 bases of the junction left unmatched. CDR3 length equals 15 residues. This CDR3 is CASSPQTGRITEAFF. CDR3 DNA: TGTGCCAGCAGCCCCCAGACAGGGAGGATTACTGAAGCTTTCTTT.

The genes are TRBV23-1 and TRBJ2-1; D is possibly TRBD2 (6 bases). TRBV23-1 is an open reading frame, and its role is uncertain. The length of the CDR3 is 15 residues. V was shortened by 3 bases and J by 13 bases, with 22 bases between the two germline ends. The chain's CDR3 is CASSHRIPLGGPQFF. The CDR3 nucleotides are TGCGCCAGCAGTCACAGAATTCCACTGGGGGGTCCCCAGTTCTTC.

This chain uses TRBV7-8 with TRBJ2-3; TRBD2 aligns across 11 bases. The V gene end was trimmed by 5 bases and the J gene end by 2 bases; junction bases not matched to a gene: 15. CDR3 size: 19 residues. Per the germline V gene, CDR1 is SGHVS and CDR2 is FQNEAQ. CDR3 bases: TGTGCCAGCAGCACCCGACTAGGGAGACTAGCGGGGCCCACAGATACGCAGTATTTT. It codes for CASSTRLGRLAGPTDTQYF.

The V and J genes are TRBV4-1 and TRBJ1-2, with D possibly being TRBD1 (6 bases). Trimming removed 0 bases at V and 13 bases at J, with 15 bases between. The V gene's germline CDR1 is MGHRA and CDR2 YSYEKL. This CDR3 is 13 amino acids long. This chain's CDR3 is CASSQEISGQSTF. DNA of the CDR3: TGCGCCAGCAGCCAAGAAATTTCGGGACAATCCACCTTC.

V and J are TRBV7-2 and TRBJ1-4; D gene unclear. The germline CDR1 and CDR2 sequences are SGHTA and FQGNSA. The length of the CDR3 is 14 residues. V shed 2 bases and J shed 0 bases, with 4 bases lying between them. The CDR3 spells CASSLYATNEKLFF. CDR3 nucleotide sequence: TGTGCCAGCAGCTTATATGCAACTAATGAAAAACTGTTTTTT. Full variable domain (outside the CDR3, taken from reference TRBV7-2 and TRBJ1-4): GAGVSQSPSNKVTEKGKDVELRCDPISGHTALYWYRQSLGQGLEFLIYFQGNSAPDKSGLPSDRFSAERTGGSVSTLTIQRTQQEDSAVYLCASSLYATNEKLFFGSGTQLSVL.

V gene TRBV7-2 combines with J gene TRBJ2-5; 11 nucleotides match TRBD2. The trim removed 5 bases at V and 4 bases at J, leaving 6 bases unmatched. CDR3 size: 15 residues. CDR1 is SGHTA and CDR2 is FQGNSA in the germline V gene. The CDR3 spells CASSLLLAGVETQYF. In DNA form, the CDR3 reads TGTGCCAGCAGCCTTCTACTAGCGGGAGTAGAGACCCAGTACTTC.

This clone was recorded only once. The chain couples TRBV7-6 to TRBJ2-2; 7 bases are a match to TRBD2. Trimming cost V 10 bases and J 6 bases; bases outside gene matches: 5. The CDR3 runs 12 residues. Germline V gene sequence: CDR1 SGHVS, CDR2 FNYEAQ. The CDR3 protein is CAINRGAGELFF. In DNA form, the CDR3 reads TGTGCCATCAATCGGGGGGCCGGGGAGCTGTTTTTT. The variable domain in full, completed from reference TRBV7-6 and TRBJ2-2, reads GAGVSQSPRYKVTKRGQDVALRCDPISGHVSLYWYRQALGQGPEFLTYFNYEAQQDKSGLPNDRFSAERPEGSISTLTIQRTEQRDSAMYRCAINRGAGELFFGEGSRLTVL.

The genes are TRBV7-8 and TRBJ2-3; unclear D gene. Trimming pared 5 bases from V and 3 bases from J, leaving 6 bases between. This CDR3 contains 12 residues. The germline gives CDR1 SGHVS, CDR2 FQNEAQ. The CDR3 sequence: CASSGPTDTQYF. In nucleotides, the CDR3 is TGTGCCAGCAGCGGTCCTACAGATACGCAGTATTTT.

V gene TRBV5-1 combines with J gene TRBJ2-1; 16 positions agree with TRBD2. Losses at the gene ends were 4 bases for V and 3 bases for J; bases not matched to a gene: 4. This CDR3 comprises 17 residues. Germline V gene data show CDR1 as SGHRS and CDR2 as YFSETQ. In DNA, the CDR3 is TGCGCCAGCAGCCCCGGGACTAGCGGGAGGGGCTACAATGAGCAGTTCTTC. Protein sequence: CASSPGTSGRGYNEQFF.

This clone came up a few times. V and J are TRBV19 and TRBJ2-2, with TRBD2 as a possible D gene (6 bases). The V and J ends lost 3 bases and 6 bases respectively, with 14 bases between them. This CDR3 comprises 15 residues. Germline values: CDR1 LNHDA, CDR2 SQIVND (reference sequence). The CDR3 nucleotides are TGTGCCAGTAGTATGAGGACCTGGGGGGCCGGGGAGCTGTTTTTT. Protein product: CASSMRTWGAGELFF.

The chain combines TRBV30 with TRBJ1-4; D gene ambiguous. Germline V CDR1 and CDR2: GTSNPN, SVGIG (reference sequence). V lost 0 bases to trimming and J lost 8 bases, with 16 bases between them. The CDR3 spans 15 residues. The CDR3 DNA reads TGTGCCTGGAGTGTACGGGCAGGAGGTGGAGAAAAACTGTTTTTT. It specifies CAWSVRAGGGEKLFF. The full variable domain, with the rest looked up from reference TRBV30 and TRBJ1-4, is SQTIHQWPATLVQPVGSPLSLECTVEGTSNPNLYWYRQAAGRGLQLLFYSVGIGQISSEVPQNLSASRPQDRQFILSSKKLLLSDSGFYLCAWSVRAGGGEKLFFGSGTQLSVL.

This sequence joins TRBV6-5 and TRBJ1-2; D is uncertain. Germline CDR1 is MNHEY and CDR2 is SVGAGI. V lost 0 bases and J lost 7, with 9 bases in between. This CDR3 is built from 13 residues. The CDR3 nucleotides are TGTGCCAGCAGTTACTCGGAAGGACGTGGCTACACCTTC. It translates to CASSYSEGRGYTF.

This clone was detected once. This chain uses TRBV7-2 with TRBJ2-7; unclear D gene. The V gene lost 5 bases and the J gene lost 0 bases, with 8 bases spanning the gap. Germline-derived CDR1 and CDR2 are SGHTA and FQGNSA. The CDR3 totals 13 residues. CDR3 sequence: CASSPGTSYEQYF. Written as DNA, the CDR3 is TGTGCCAGCAGCCCGGGTACCTCCTACGAGCAGTACTTC. The full variable domain, completed using reference TRBV7-2 and TRBJ2-7, is GAGVSQSPSNKVTEKGKDVELRCDPISGHTALYWYRQSLGQGLEFLIYFQGNSAPDKSGLPSDRFSAERTGGSVSTLTIQRTQQEDSAVYLCASSPGTSYEQYFGPGTRLTVT.

This chain uses TRBV28 with TRBJ2-4; 7 bases agree with TRBD2. Trimming removed 6 bases from V and 4 bases from J; junction bases left unmatched: 9. Germline V CDR1 and CDR2: MDHEN, SYDVKM. CDR3 length: 15 amino acids. The DNA for the CDR3 is TGTGCCAGCAGCGCGCCTGGGGGGGAAAAAAACATTCAGTACTTC. Its protein is CASSAPGGEKNIQYF.

The gene calls are TRBV11-3 and TRBJ2-3; D is possibly TRBD2 (5 bases). The CDR3 sequence is 16 residues long. Trimming cost V 1 base and J 1 base, with 12 bases left between them. Germline CDR1 is SGHNT and CDR2 is YENEEA. CDR3 region: CASSLGTSLGTDTQYF. CDR3 in DNA: TGTGCCAGCAGCTTAGGAACTAGTTTAGGCACAGATACGCAGTATTTT.

The chain has TRBV11-1 and TRBJ2-5; D is unclear. CDR3 size: 15 residues. V was shortened by 3 bases and J by 2 bases, with 13 bases between the two germline ends. CDR1 SGHAT and CDR2 FQDESV come from the germline V gene (reference sequence). CDR3 in DNA: TGTGCCAGCAGCTTTAACACCTTGGGGCAAGAGACCCAGTACTTC. Translation: CASSFNTLGQETQYF.

This clone occurred once. The V and J genes are TRBV6-6 and TRBJ1-1; possible D gene TRBD1, 6 bases. Germline assignment: CDR1 MNHNY and CDR2 SVGAGI (reference sequence). Trimming removed 6 bases from V and 1 base from J, with 15 bases in between. The CDR3 consists of 15 residues. The CDR3 nucleotides are TGTGCCAGCAGCTTAAACCCGGGACAGAACACTGAAGCTTTCTTT. Translating it yields CASSLNPGQNTEAFF.

This chain links TRBV5-1 with TRBJ2-6, with D uncertain. This CDR3 has 17 residues. V was cut by 4 bases and J by 2 bases, with 16 bases left in between. The germline gives CDR1 SGHRS, CDR2 YFSETQ. The CDR3, as DNA: TGCGCCAGCAGCGAAGTGGGTGGGGTAACTGGGGCCAACGTCCTGACTTTC. This sequence encodes CASSEVGGVTGANVLTF.

V usage is TRBV9 and J usage is TRBJ1-1; no clear D gene. V was cut by 3 bases and J by 2 bases, with 8 bases left in between. CDR1 and CDR2 (germline): SGDLS, YYNGEE. The CDR3 is 13 residues long. CDR3 sequence (DNA): TGTGCCAGCAGCGCGCAGTATAACACTGAAGCTTTCTTT. Protein: CASSAQYNTEAFF. Drawing the rest from reference TRBV9 and TRBJ1-1, the complete variable domain is DSGVTQTPKHLITATGQRVTLRCSPRSGDLSVYWYQQSLDQGLQFLIQYYNGEERAKGNILERFSAQQFPDLHSELNLSSLELGDSALYFCASSAQYNTEAFFGQGTRLTVV.

The V call is TRBV2, the J call TRBJ1-1, with D perhaps TRBD1 (6 bases). Trimming shortened V by 6 bases and J by 1 base, and 9 bases separated the two germline ends. Germline lookup yields CDR1 SNHLY and CDR2 FYNNEI. The CDR3 spans 13 residues. The CDR3 sequence: CASRRGRNTEAFF. The CDR3 nucleotides read TGTGCCAGCAGGCGGGGGCGGAACACTGAAGCTTTCTTT.